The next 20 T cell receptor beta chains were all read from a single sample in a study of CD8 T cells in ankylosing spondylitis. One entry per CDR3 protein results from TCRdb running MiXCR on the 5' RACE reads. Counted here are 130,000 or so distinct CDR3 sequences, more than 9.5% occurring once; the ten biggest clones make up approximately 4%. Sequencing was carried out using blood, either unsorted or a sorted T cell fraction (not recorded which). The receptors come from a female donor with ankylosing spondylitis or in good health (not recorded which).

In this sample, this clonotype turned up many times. CDR3 in DNA: TGCAGTGCTATCGCGAACACTGAAGCTTTCTTT. Its translation is CSAIANTEAFF. This chain links TRBV20-1 with TRBJ1-1; no reliable D call. CDR3 size: 11 residues. V lost 4 bases and J lost 1, with 4 bases in between. In germline, CDR1 is DFQATT, CDR2 SNEGSKA (reference sequence).

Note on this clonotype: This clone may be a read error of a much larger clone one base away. The CDR3: CASSIDRVTYEQYF. CDR3 in DNA: TGTGCCAGCAGTATTGACAGAGTCACCTACGAGCAGTACTTC. This sequence joins TRBV25-1 and TRBJ2-7; TRBD1 might be the D (5 bases). This CDR3 is 14 amino acids long. V was trimmed by 5 bases and J by 2 bases, leaving 13 bases between them. Germline lookup yields CDR1 MGHDK and CDR2 SYGVNS.

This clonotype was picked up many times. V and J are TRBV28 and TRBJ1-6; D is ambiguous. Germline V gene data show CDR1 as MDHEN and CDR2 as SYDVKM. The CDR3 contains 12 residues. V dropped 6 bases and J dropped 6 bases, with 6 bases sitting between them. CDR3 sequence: CASRESNSPLHF. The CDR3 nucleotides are TGTGCCAGCAGGGAGTCTAATTCACCCCTCCACTTT. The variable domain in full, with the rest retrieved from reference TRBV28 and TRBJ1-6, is DVKVTQSSRYLVKRTGEKVFLECVQDMDHENMFWYRQDPGLGLRLIYFSYDVKMKEKGDIPEGYSVSREKKERFSLILESASTNQTSMYLCASRESNSPLHFGNGTRLTVT.

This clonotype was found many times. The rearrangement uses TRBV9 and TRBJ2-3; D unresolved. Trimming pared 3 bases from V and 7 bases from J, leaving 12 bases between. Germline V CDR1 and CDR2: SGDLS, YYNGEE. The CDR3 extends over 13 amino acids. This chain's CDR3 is CASSGIETYTQYF. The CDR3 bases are TGTGCCAGCAGCGGGATAGAGACTTATACGCAGTATTTT.

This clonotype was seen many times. CDR3 region: CASQRGPTDVGYGYTF. For the CDR3, the DNA is TGTGCCTCCCAACGGGGCCCGACAGACGTTGGATATGGCTACACCTTC. This chain connects TRBV19 to TRBJ1-2; tentatively, D is TRBD1 (5 bases). Germline CDR1 LNHDA, CDR2 SQIVND (reference sequence). The CDR3 sequence is 16 residues long. The ends were cut back, 11 bases at V and 5 bases at J, with 27 bases in the middle. Complete variable domain (other parts from reference TRBV19 and TRBJ1-2): DGGITQSPKYLFRKEGQNVTLSCEQNLNHDAMYWYRQDPGQGLRLIYYSQIVNDFQKGDIAEGYSVSREKKESFPLTVTSAQKNPTAFYLCASQRGPTDVGYGYTFGSGTRLTVV.

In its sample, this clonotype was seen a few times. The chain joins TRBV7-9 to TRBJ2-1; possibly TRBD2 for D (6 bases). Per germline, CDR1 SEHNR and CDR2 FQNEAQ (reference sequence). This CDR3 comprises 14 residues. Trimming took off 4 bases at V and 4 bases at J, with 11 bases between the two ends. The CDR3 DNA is TGTGCCAGCAGCTCCAGCGGGCCTTACAATGAGCAGTTCTTC. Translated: CASSSSGPYNEQFF.

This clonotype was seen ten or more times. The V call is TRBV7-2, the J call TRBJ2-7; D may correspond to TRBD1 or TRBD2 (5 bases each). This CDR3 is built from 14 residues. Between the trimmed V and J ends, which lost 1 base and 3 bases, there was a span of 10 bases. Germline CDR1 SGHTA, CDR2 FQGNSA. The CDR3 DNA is TGTGCCAGCAGCTTAGAGGGGACCCGCTACGAGCAGTACTTC. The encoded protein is CASSLEGTRYEQYF.

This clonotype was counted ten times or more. CDR3 DNA: TGTGCCATCAGTGAGTCAAATCAGCCCCAGCATTTT. Protein product: CAISESNQPQHF. The chain uses TRBV10-3 and TRBJ1-5, with D hard to call. V lost 0 bases, J lost 4 bases, and 1 base lay in between. The CDR3 loop spans 12 amino acids. Per germline, CDR1 ENHRY and CDR2 SYGVKD.

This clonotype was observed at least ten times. The CDR3 DNA reads as TGCAGTGCCATCATCACCGGAGGTACTAGCACAGATACGCAGTATTTT. Translating gives CSAIITGGTSTDTQYF. This chain joins TRBV20-1 and TRBJ2-3; a weak D match, TRBD2 (5 bases). V lost 6 bases and J lost 0, with 19 bases in between. The CDR3 is made up of 16 amino acids. In germline, CDR1 is DFQATT, CDR2 SNEGSKA (reference sequence).

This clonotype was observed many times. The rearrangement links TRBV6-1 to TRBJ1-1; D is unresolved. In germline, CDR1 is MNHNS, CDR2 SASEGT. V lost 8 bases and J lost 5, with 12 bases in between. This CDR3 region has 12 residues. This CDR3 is CASGRTWTEAFF. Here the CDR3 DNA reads TGTGCCAGCGGTAGGACTTGGACTGAAGCTTTCTTT.

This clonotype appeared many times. CDR3 residues: CASSPRPGQGYEQYF. In nucleotides, the CDR3 is TGCGCCAGCAGCCCCAGGCCGGGACAGGGTTACGAGCAGTACTTC. This chain joins TRBV5-1 and TRBJ2-7; 9 bases line up with TRBD1. Germline-derived CDR1 and CDR2 are SGHRS and YFSETQ. The CDR3 length is 15 residues. The trim removed 4 bases at V and 4 bases at J, leaving 9 bases unmatched.

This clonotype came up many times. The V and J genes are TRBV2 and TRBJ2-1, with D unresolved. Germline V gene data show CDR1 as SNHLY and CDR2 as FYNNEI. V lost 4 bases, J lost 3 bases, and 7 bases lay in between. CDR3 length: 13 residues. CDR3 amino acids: CASSGNNYNEQFF. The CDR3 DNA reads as TGTGCCAGCAGTGGTAACAACTACAATGAGCAGTTCTTC.

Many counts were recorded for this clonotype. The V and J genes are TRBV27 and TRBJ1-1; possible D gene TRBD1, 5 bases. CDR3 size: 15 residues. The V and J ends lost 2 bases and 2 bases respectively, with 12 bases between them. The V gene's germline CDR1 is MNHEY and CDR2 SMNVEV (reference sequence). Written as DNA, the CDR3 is TGTGCCAGCAGTTTAGTCGGGGCCCGAAACACTGAAGCTTTCTTT. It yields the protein CASSLVGARNTEAFF.

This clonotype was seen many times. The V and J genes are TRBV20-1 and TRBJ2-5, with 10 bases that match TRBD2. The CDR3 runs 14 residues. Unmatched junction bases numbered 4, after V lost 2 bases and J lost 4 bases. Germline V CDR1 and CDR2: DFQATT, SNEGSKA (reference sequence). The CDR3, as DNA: TGCAGTGCTAGACGGTCTAGCGGGAGAGAGACCCAGTACTTC. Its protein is CSARRSSGRETQYF.

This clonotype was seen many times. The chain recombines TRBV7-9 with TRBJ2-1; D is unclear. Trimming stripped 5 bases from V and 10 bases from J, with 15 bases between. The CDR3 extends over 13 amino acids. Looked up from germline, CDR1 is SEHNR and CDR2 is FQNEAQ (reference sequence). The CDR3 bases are TGTGCCAGCAGCGGTGAATCCGCGAGAGAGCAGTTCTTC. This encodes CASSGESAREQFF.

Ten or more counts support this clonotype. CDR3: CASRSPDRNTEAFF. The CDR3 nucleotides are TGTGCCAGCAGGTCACCGGACAGGAACACTGAAGCTTTCTTT. The V and J genes are TRBV11-1 and TRBJ1-1; possibly TRBD1 for D (6 bases). V was pared by 6 bases and J by 1 base, with 12 bases between. Per the germline V gene, CDR1 is SGHAT and CDR2 is FQDESV (reference sequence). The CDR3 is 14 residues long.

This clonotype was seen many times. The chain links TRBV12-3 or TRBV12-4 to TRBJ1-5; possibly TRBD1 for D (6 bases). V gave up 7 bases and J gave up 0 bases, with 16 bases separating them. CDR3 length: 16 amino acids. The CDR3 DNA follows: TGTGCCAGCAACCGGAGAGGGGGGAATAGCAATCAGCCCCAGCATTTT. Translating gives CASNRRGGNSNQPQHF.

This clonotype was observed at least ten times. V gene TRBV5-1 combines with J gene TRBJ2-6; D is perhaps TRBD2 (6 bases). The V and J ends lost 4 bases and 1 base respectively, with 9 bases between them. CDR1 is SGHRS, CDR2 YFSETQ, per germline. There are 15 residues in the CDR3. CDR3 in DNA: TGCGCCAGCAGCCAAGGGACTTCTGGGGCCAACGTCCTGACTTTC. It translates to CASSQGTSGANVLTF.

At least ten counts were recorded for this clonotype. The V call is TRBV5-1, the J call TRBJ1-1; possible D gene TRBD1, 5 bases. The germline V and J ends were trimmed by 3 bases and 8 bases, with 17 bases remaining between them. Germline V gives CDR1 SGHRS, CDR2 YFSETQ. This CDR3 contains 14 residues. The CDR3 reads CASSSGPSGLEAFF. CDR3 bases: TGCGCCAGCAGCTCGGGACCTTCCGGTCTCGAAGCTTTCTTT. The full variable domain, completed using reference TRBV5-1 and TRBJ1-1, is KAGVTQTPRYLIKTRGQQVTLSCSPISGHRSVSWYQQTPGQGLQFLFEYFSETQRNKGNFPGRFSGRQFSNSRSEMNVSTLELGDSALYLCASSSGPSGLEAFFGQGTRLTVV.

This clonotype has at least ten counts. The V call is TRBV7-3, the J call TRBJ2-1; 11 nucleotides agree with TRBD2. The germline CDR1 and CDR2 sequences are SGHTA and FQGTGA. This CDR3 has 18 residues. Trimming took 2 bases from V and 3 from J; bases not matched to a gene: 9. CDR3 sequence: CASSLVAGGPRGYNEQFF. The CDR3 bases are TGTGCCAGCAGCTTAGTAGCGGGGGGGCCGCGCGGCTACAATGAGCAGTTCTTC.